This is a list of T cell receptor beta chains from one sample in a study of CD8+CD57+ T cells in acquired aplastic anemia. Each CDR3 protein is one row after TCRdb ran MiXCR on the reads. The sample lists 150,000 to 200,000 distinct CDR3 sequences; around 48% were seen once. Sequenced material: sorted CD4+, CD8+, or CD8+CD57+ T cells (not recorded which) from PBMCs. All receptors come from a human donor with aplastic anemia. The CDR3 runs from the conserved cysteine through the conserved F or W. The D gene is left open where the match is weak. Rows may omit the clone size; those that give it use once, few, many or a size class.

d_call	clone_size	v_call	j_call	cdr3_nt	cdr3_aa
.	.	TRBV5-4	TRBJ2-7	TGTGCCAGCAGCATCGACTCCTACGAGCAGTACTTC	CASSIDSYEQYF
.	.	TRBV9	TRBJ1-6	TGTGCCAGCAGCGTAGAACAGGCGGCTAATTCACCCCTCCACTTT	CASSVEQAANSPLHF
.	.	TRBV4-1	TRBJ2-5	TGCGCCAGCAGCCAAGATTTTGAGACCCAGTACTTC	CASSQDFETQYF
.	once	TRBV20-1	TRBJ1-6	TGCAGTGCTAGCCCCCTCCACTTT	CSASPLHF
.	.	TRBV10-3	TRBJ2-2	TGTGCCATCAGATTTGGGCGAGGGGACACCGGGGAGCTGTTTTTT	CAIRFGRGDTGELFF
.	once	TRBV7-9	TRBJ1-1	TGTGCCAGCAGCCCAAGGTTGGCTGAAGCTTTCTTT	CASSPRLAEAFF
.	.	TRBV7-8	TRBJ2-2	TGTGCCAGCAACCCCGTAGGCGGGCTTGGCACCGGGGAGCTGTTTTTT	CASNPVGGLGTGELFF
.	few	TRBV19	TRBJ2-1	TGTGCCAGTAGTATACGTCCGAATGAGCAGTTCTTC	CASSIRPNEQFF
TRBD2	many	TRBV14	TRBJ2-7	TGTGCCAGCAGCCAAGATTACGCCGGGACTAGCGGGAAGACGAGCGAGCAGTACTTC	CASSQDYAGTSGKTSEQYF
TRBD2	.	TRBV7-6	TRBJ2-1	TGTGCCAGCAGCTTGGGGGCCGGGACTAGCGGGATTAATGAGCAGTTCTTC	CASSLGAGTSGINEQFF